These T cell receptor beta chains were read from a single sample in a study of T cells in Graves' hyperthyroidism and ophthalmopathy. TCRdb ran MiXCR on the multiplex PCR reads and lists one entry per CDR3 protein. The repertoire includes hundreds of thousands of distinct CDR3 sequences, 40% to 55% of them detected once, and roughly 8.2% sits in the top ten. Sample: peripheral blood or thyroid tissue (not recorded which). These receptors all come from a woman aged 18-29 years with Graves' hyperthyroidism. Both conserved end residues are part of each CDR3. Fields, in order: D gene, V gene, J gene, clone size, CDR3 DNA, CDR3 protein. The D gene is left open where the match is weak. Not all rows give a size; the values are once, few, many and, for expanded clones, a class.

-	TRBV20-1	TRBJ1-4	-	TGCAGTGCAAGGACCGGGTTCGGTGAAAAACTGTTTTTT	CSARTGFGEKLFF
TRBD1	TRBV25-1	TRBJ1-2	-	TGTGCCAGCAGTGAACCCTGGACAGGGGTCGGGGCGCGTGGCTACACCTTC	CASSEPWTGVGARGYTF
-	TRBV7-9	TRBJ1-2	-	TGTGCCAGCAGCTACGGTGTAAGGAACTATGGCTACACCTTC	CASSYGVRNYGYTF
-	TRBV7-9	TRBJ1-6	once	TGTGCCAGCAGCACCGGGGCCGAGCCCCTCCACTTT	CASSTGAEPLHF
-	TRBV24-1	TRBJ2-3	-	TGTGCCAGCAGCTTAGGGCCCTCCATAGATACGCAGTATTTT	CASSLGPSIDTQYF
TRBD1	TRBV6-6	TRBJ2-7	-	TGTGCCAGCAGTTACTCCAGGGGGCTCGAGCAGTACTTC	CASSYSRGLEQYF
-	TRBV10-3	TRBJ2-5	-	TGTGTCACAAGGGCAGAGACCCAGTACTTC	CVTRAETQYF
-	TRBV7-2	TRBJ2-5	-	TGTGCCAGCGCAAGGGGAGAGACCCAGTACTTC	CASARGETQYF
TRBD1	TRBV29-1	TRBJ1-5	many	TGCAGCGTTGCCGGGGACAGAAGCAATCAGCCCCAGCATTTT	CSVAGDRSNQPQHF
TRBD1	TRBV7-9	TRBJ2-7	few	TGTGCCAGCAGCCAACCACAGGGGGGCAGGTACGAGCAGTACTTC	CASSQPQGGRYEQYF
-	TRBV11-2	TRBJ1-6	-	TGTGCCAGCGGTCAAGAAAGGGGCCAACCCCTCCACTTT	CASGQERGQPLHF